This T cell receptor beta chain was documented in a study of blood T cell repertoires in COVID-19. Study-wide context: There were acute and convalescent COVID-19 samples, and they came from the United States, Italy and Spain. T cells, B-cell-depleted T cells, or PBMCs provided the cDNA or gDNA that served as material.

This clone occurred once. Patients in Seattle were enrolled during active infection, then followed longitudinally. Per the original methods: Reference gene primers were amplified, and this amplification served to estimate nucleated cell counts. Libraries were prepared by immunoSEQ multiplex PCR; TCRdb keeps only in-frame clonotypes and omits some of them. V and J calls and clone size are copied from that table; D and trimming were computed from the DNA. The table shows around 400,000 clones, with around 87% occurring only once. Germline V CDR1 and CDR2: SEHNR, FQNEAQ (reference sequence). The CDR3 extends over 15 amino acids. V dropped 5 bases and J dropped 5; count of bases not matched to a gene: 9.

The chain has TRBV7-9 and TRBJ1-2; TRBD1 agrees at 9 bases. Sequenced: peripheral blood. The receptor was derived from a woman aged 55-69 years with COVID-19, enrolled during active disease. CDR3 coding DNA: TGTGCCAGCAGCCAGAATGGACAGGGGCTATATGGCTACACCTTC. It codes for CASSQNGQGLYGYTF.